The 20 T cell receptor beta chains below all came from one sample that was sequenced in a study of T cells after yellow fever vaccination. TCRdb independently ran MiXCR on the 5' RACE reads; one entry per CDR3 protein. In the table there are hundreds of thousands of distinct CDR3 sequences, approximately 6% of which are singletons. The source material was PBMCs, sampled 5 days after the yellow fever booster vaccination. The receptors derive from a man younger than 40 who received the YFV17D yellow fever vaccine.

This chain uses TRBV20-1 with TRBJ2-7, with 10 bases lining up with TRBD2. The CDR3 has 15 residues. Losses at the gene ends were 0 bases for V and 3 bases for J; bases not matched to a gene: 5. The V gene's germline CDR1 is DFQATT and CDR2 SNEGSKA (reference sequence). For the CDR3, the DNA is TGCAGTGCTAGAGAGTTAGCGGGAGGAAACTACGAGCAGTACTTC. This sequence encodes CSARELAGGNYEQYF.

There are a few counts of this clonotype. The genes are TRBV18 and TRBJ2-1; D unclear. There are 16 residues in the CDR3. V dropped 3 bases and J dropped 8 bases, with 20 bases sitting between them. CDR1 and CDR2 (germline): KGHSH, LQKENI. The CDR3 region is CASSPLGSVSGDEQFF. CDR3 nucleotides: TGTGCCAGCTCACCCCTTGGGTCCGTGAGTGGGGATGAGCAGTTCTTC.

The J gene is TRBJ2-5, the V gene TRBV24-1; perhaps TRBD2 as D (5 bases). The V gene's germline CDR1 is KGHDR and CDR2 SFDVKD. V was pared by 2 bases and J by 4 bases, with 10 bases between. The CDR3 is made up of 14 amino acids. CDR3: CATSDSRVAETQYF. The CDR3 DNA follows: TGTGCCACCAGTGATTCGAGGGTTGCAGAGACCCAGTACTTC.

The rearrangement uses TRBV11-2 and TRBJ2-3; 12 bases match TRBD2. With V trimmed by 1 base and J by 4 bases, 9 bases remained unmatched. The CDR3 covers 18 residues. Looked up from germline, CDR1 is SGHAT and CDR2 is FQNNGV. The CDR3 reads CASSLVGKTSGSSDTQYF. The DNA of the CDR3 is TGTGCCAGCAGCTTAGTCGGGAAGACTAGCGGGAGTTCAGATACGCAGTATTTT. The full variable domain, rest sourced from reference TRBV11-2 and TRBJ2-3, is EAGVAQSPRYKIIEKRQSVAFWCNPISGHATLYWYQQILGQGPKLLIQFQNNGVVDDSQLPKDRFSAERLKGVDSTLKIQPAKLEDSAVYLCASSLVGKTSGSSDTQYFGPGTRLTVL.

The V gene is TRBV3-1, the J gene TRBJ1-1; D may be TRBD1 (6 bases). The CDR3 sequence is 17 residues long. Germline values: CDR1 LGHDT, CDR2 YNNKEL (reference sequence). V lost 10 bases and J lost 3, with 27 bases in between. CDR3 protein: CATSQDLIRGQDTEAFF. The CDR3 nucleotides read TGTGCCACCTCCCAAGACTTAATCCGGGGGCAGGACACTGAAGCTTTCTTT.

This clonotype appeared many times. The chain combines TRBV7-9 with TRBJ2-1, with TRBD2 matching 8 bases. CDR1 is SEHNR and CDR2 is FQNEAQ in the germline V gene (reference sequence). With 2 bases clipped from V and 6 bases from J, the junction kept 6 bases outside the gene matches. CDR3 length equals 15 residues. The CDR3 DNA reads TGTGCCAGCAGCTTAACCCTAGCGGGTGGCAATGAGCAGTTCTTC. Amino acid sequence: CASSLTLAGGNEQFF.

This clonotype was detected many times. The chain couples TRBV4-1 to TRBJ2-1; 9 bases map to TRBD1. The CDR3 spans 17 residues. CDR1 is MGHRA, CDR2 YSYEKL, per germline. J gave up 6 bases and V 1 base, and 10 bases lay outside the gene matches. CDR3 DNA: TGCGCCAGCAGCCAAGTGGGGCGCAGGACAGGGGTCAATGAGCAGTTCTTC. Its translation: CASSQVGRRTGVNEQFF.

There are a few counts of this clonotype. V usage is TRBV7-2 and J usage is TRBJ1-3; D possibly corresponds to TRBD1 (6 bases). With 4 bases removed from V and 4 bases from J, the gap between germline ends came to 20 bases. Germline lookup yields CDR1 SGHTA and CDR2 FQGNSA. This CDR3 region has 17 residues. The CDR3 loop is CASSSYPTRGSGNTIYF. For the CDR3, the DNA is TGTGCCAGCAGCTCGTACCCCACAAGGGGGTCAGGAAACACCATATATTTT.

The rearrangement links TRBV6-5 to TRBJ2-2; D gene unclear. Germline V CDR1 and CDR2: MNHEY, SVGAGI. CDR3 length: 13 residues. V was cut by 2 bases and J by 4 bases, with 5 bases left in between. CDR3 bases: TGTGCCAGCAGTTACGTATCCACCGGGGAGCTGTTTTTT. It yields the protein CASSYVSTGELFF.

There are a few counts of this clonotype. The J gene is TRBJ2-5, the V gene TRBV20-1; unclear D gene. CDR3 length: 11 residues. V shed 3 bases and J shed 9 bases, with 11 bases lying between them. The germline V gene has CDR1 DFQATT and CDR2 SNEGSKA (reference sequence). Here the CDR3 reads CSARNRMAQYF. In DNA form, the CDR3 reads TGCAGTGCTAGGAATCGGATGGCCCAGTACTTC.

This clonotype has a count of ten or more. The genes are TRBV25-1 and TRBJ2-3; D unresolved. Trimming shortened V by 7 bases and J by 0 bases, and 17 bases separated the two germline ends. This CDR3 is 16 amino acids long. CDR1 is MGHDK and CDR2 is SYGVNS in the germline V gene. DNA of the CDR3: TGTGCCAGCACCCCTGGTGAGAGCAAGAGCACAGATACGCAGTATTTT. Protein: CASTPGESKSTDTQYF. The full variable domain, completed using reference TRBV25-1 and TRBJ2-3, is EADIYQTPRYLVIGTGKKITLECSQTMGHDKMYWYQQDPGMELHLIHYSYGVNSTEKGDLSSESTVSRIRTEHFPLTLESARPSHTSQYLCASTPGESKSTDTQYFGPGTRLTVL.

This rearrangement joins TRBV6-5 to TRBJ1-6, with D perhaps matching TRBD1 (5 bases). The CDR3 loop spans 15 amino acids. Germline CDR1 and CDR2: MNHEY and SVGAGI. The V gene lost 8 bases and the J gene lost 8 bases, with 19 bases spanning the gap. The CDR3 DNA is TGTGCCAGCGGTTCCAGCAGGGTCCCCGATTCACCCCTCCACTTT. Residues: CASGSSRVPDSPLHF.

This clonotype was seen a handful of times. The chain uses TRBV20-1 and TRBJ2-5, with TRBD2 as a possible D gene (8 bases). The length of the CDR3 is 14 residues. Germline CDR1 and CDR2: DFQATT and SNEGSKA (reference sequence). Here the CDR3 DNA reads TGCGCAGCCAGCTTAGCGGGACAGAGAGAGACCCAGTACTTC. Its protein product is CAASLAGQRETQYF.

The sample holds many counts of this clonotype. CDR3 region: CASSFGGEGQPQHF. The CDR3, as DNA: TGCGCCAGCAGCTTCGGGGGAGAAGGTCAGCCCCAGCATTTT. The V gene is TRBV5-1, the J gene TRBJ1-5, with D possibly matching TRBD1 (5 bases). The CDR3 is 14 residues long. Trimming shortened V by 2 bases and J by 6 bases, and 12 bases separated the two germline ends. Germline CDR1 is SGHRS and CDR2 is YFSETQ. The whole variable domain, remainder taken from reference TRBV5-1 and TRBJ1-5, is KAGVTQTPRYLIKTRGQQVTLSCSPISGHRSVSWYQQTPGQGLQFLFEYFSETQRNKGNFPGRFSGRQFSNSRSEMNVSTLELGDSALYLCASSFGGEGQPQHFGDGTRLSIL.

This clonotype was observed a few times. V is TRBV5-4 and J is TRBJ2-3; no reliable D call. The CDR3 has 14 residues. Germline CDR1 reads SGHNT; CDR2 reads YYREEE (reference sequence). Deletions cut 1 base from V and 6 bases from J, with 12 bases between. The CDR3 is CASSLFAKFDTQYF. The CDR3 region has the DNA TGTGCCAGCAGCTTGTTTGCGAAGTTTGATACGCAGTATTTT.

This clonotype was counted a few times. This chain uses TRBV20-1 with TRBJ2-7, with D maybe TRBD2 (5 bases). CDR1 is DFQATT and CDR2 is SNEGSKA in the germline V gene (reference sequence). Trimming stripped 5 bases from V and 3 bases from J, with 14 bases between. The CDR3 covers 13 residues. The CDR3 DNA reads as TGCAGTGCTTATGCGGGTGTTCTCTACGAGCAGTACTTC. Encoded protein: CSAYAGVLYEQYF.

The rearrangement links TRBV6-2 or TRBV6-3 to TRBJ2-3; D remains unclear. The V gene's germline CDR1 is MNHEY and CDR2 SVGEGT. The CDR3 is 14 residues long. The V end was cut by 0 bases, the J end by 4 bases, with 8 bases between. In DNA, the CDR3 is TGTGCCAGCAGTTACTCGAAGAGAGCAGATACGCAGTATTTT. Protein: CASSYSKRADTQYF.

The V gene is TRBV29-1, the J gene TRBJ2-5; D is uncertain. The ends were cut back, 5 bases at V and 5 bases at J, with 21 bases in the middle. The germline gives CDR1 SQVTM, CDR2 ANQGSEA. This CDR3 comprises 15 residues. CDR3 in amino acids: CSVNPWMKSGETQYF. The CDR3 DNA follows: TGCAGCGTTAATCCCTGGATGAAGAGTGGTGAGACCCAGTACTTC.

This clonotype was recorded many times. This rearrangement joins TRBV5-1 to TRBJ2-6; D assignment may be TRBD1 or TRBD2 (6 bases each). The ends were cut back, 3 bases at V and 0 bases at J, with 10 bases in the middle. The CDR3 totals 16 residues. Germline assignment: CDR1 SGHRS and CDR2 YFSETQ. The DNA of the CDR3 is TGCGCCAGCAGCTCACCGGGGGCCTCTGGGGCCAACGTCCTGACTTTC. Protein sequence: CASSSPGASGANVLTF.

The table lists this clonotype with many counts. The V call is TRBV5-1, the J call TRBJ2-1, with 7 bases fitting TRBD2. The CDR3 totals 14 residues. Germline-derived CDR1 and CDR2 are SGHRS and YFSETQ. V shed 4 bases and J 8 bases; nucleotides not matched to a gene: 9. Here the CDR3 DNA reads TGCGCCAGCAGCGCTAGCGGTCGAGACGATGAGCAGTTCTTC. Amino acids: CASSASGRDDEQFF. Full variable domain (remainder filled in from reference TRBV5-1 and TRBJ2-1): KAGVTQTPRYLIKTRGQQVTLSCSPISGHRSVSWYQQTPGQGLQFLFEYFSETQRNKGNFPGRFSGRQFSNSRSEMNVSTLELGDSALYLCASSASGRDDEQFFGPGTRLTVL.